One sample yielded the 7 T cell receptor beta chains listed below, sequenced in a study of blood T cell repertoires in COVID-19. Using immunoSEQ multiplex PCR, the repertoire was profiled, and TCRdb retains in-frame clones only, with some absent. The sample includes some 64,000 clones, around 76% of them seen just once. The specimen was peripheral blood. The source of these receptors is a human donor in a cohort sampled during active COVID-19.

The rearrangement uses TRBV7-2 and TRBJ2-7; D not certain. V lost 4 bases and J lost 4, with 14 bases in between. Per germline, CDR1 SGHTA and CDR2 FQGNSA. The CDR3 has 14 residues. CDR3 sequence reads: CASSSFYFSYEQYF. The CDR3 region has the DNA TGTGCCAGCAGCTCGTTCTACTTCTCTTACGAGCAGTACTTC.

The chain joins TRBV9 to TRBJ1-5; 10 bases are a match to TRBD1. Germline-derived CDR1 and CDR2 are SGDLS and YYNGEE. CDR3 length equals 15 residues. J lost 6 bases, V lost 3 bases, and 6 bases had no gene match. CDR3 in amino acids: CASSEGTGVSQPQHF. CDR3 sequence (DNA): TGTGCCAGCAGCGAGGGGACAGGGGTGTCTCAGCCCCAGCATTTT. Full variable domain (missing parts from reference TRBV9 and TRBJ1-5): DSGVTQTPKHLITATGQRVTLRCSPRSGDLSVYWYQQSLDQGLQFLIQYYNGEERAKGNILERFSAQQFPDLHSELNLSSLELGDSALYFCASSEGTGVSQPQHFGDGTRLSIL.

CDR3 protein: CASSLRAGDDTGELFF. The CDR3 DNA reads as TGCGCCAGCAGCCTAAGAGCGGGGGACGACACCGGGGAGCTGTTTTTT. J is TRBJ2-2 and V is TRBV4-1; 8 positions match TRBD2. The CDR3 loop spans 16 amino acids. V lost 4 bases, J lost 3 bases, and 7 bases stayed unmatched. Germline V lookup: CDR1 MGHRA, CDR2 YSYEKL.

The CDR3 protein is CATSRQRTQQETQYF. The CDR3 nucleotides read TGTGCCACCAGCAGACAACGGACACAGCAAGAGACCCAGTACTTC. The chain employs TRBV15 and TRBJ2-5, with D perhaps matching TRBD1 (5 bases). Germline V CDR1 and CDR2: LNHNV, YYDKDF (reference sequence). The CDR3 sequence is 15 residues long. Deletions cut 2 bases from V and 2 bases from J, with 12 bases between. Based on the CDR3 plus reference TRBV15 and TRBJ2-5, the full variable domain is DAMVIQNPRYQVTQFGKPVTLSCSQTLNHNVMYWYQQKSSQAPKLLFHYYDKDFNNEADTPDNFQSRRPNTSFCFLDIRSPGLGDTAMYLCATSRQRTQQETQYFGPGTRLLVL.

J is TRBJ2-3 and V is TRBV5-6, with 7 nucleotides matching TRBD2. The germline gives CDR1 SGHDT, CDR2 YYEEEE. The CDR3 has 14 residues. After removal of 5 bases from V and 5 bases from J, the junction contained 8 bases not matched to a gene. CDR3 coding DNA: TGTGCCAGCAGTGGCGGGGGTTTAAGAGATACGCAGTATTTT. It yields the protein CASSGGGLRDTQYF.

This clone was picked up a small number of times. This chain links TRBV6-1 with TRBJ2-5; no clear D. The CDR3 contains 13 residues. V was clipped by 2 bases and J by 0 bases, with 4 bases between them. The germline CDR1 and CDR2 sequences are MNHNS and SASEGT. CDR3 sequence: CASSENYQETQYF. CDR3 sequence (DNA): TGTGCCAGCAGTGAAAACTACCAAGAGACCCAGTACTTC.

This clone was seen only a few times. This chain joins TRBV11-2 and TRBJ2-7; 8 nucleotides align to TRBD2. CDR3 length equals 14 residues. Losses at the gene ends were 6 bases for V and 7 bases for J; bases not matched to a gene: 11. Germline V CDR1 and CDR2: SGHAT, FQNNGV. The chain's CDR3 is CASRPSGSTGEQYF. CDR3 nucleotide sequence: TGTGCCAGCAGACCTAGCGGGTCAACGGGGGAGCAGTACTTC.